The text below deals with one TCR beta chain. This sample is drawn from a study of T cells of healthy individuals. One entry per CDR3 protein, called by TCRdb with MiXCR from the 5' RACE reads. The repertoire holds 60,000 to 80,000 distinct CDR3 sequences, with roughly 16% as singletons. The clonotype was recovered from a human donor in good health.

Here the CDR3 DNA reads TGCAGCGTTGGGCCTCCCGATGTTGGCGGGTACGAGCAGTACTTC. Translated: CSVGPPDVGGYEQYF. The V gene is TRBV29-1, the J gene TRBJ2-7; D perhaps matches TRBD2 (5 bases). The CDR3 runs to 15 residues. The germline V and J ends were trimmed by 4 bases and 4 bases, with 20 bases remaining between them. Germline values: CDR1 SQVTM, CDR2 ANQGSEA.